This T cell receptor beta chain was documented in a study of OX40 agonist ivuxolimab in advanced cancers. The wider study: Hepatocellular carcinoma, melanoma, renal cell or head and neck cancer was diagnosed in the dose-escalation patients.

Broader study findings: On average, a greater number of expanded clones characterised CD8+ T cells relative to CD4+.

Regarding this clone: What it binds is not known.

Clones were read by immunoSEQ multiplex PCR, and TCRdb kept only the in-frame ones, dropping some. The sample has about 30,000 clones; just over 90% are singletons. The CDR3 is 13 amino acids. Germline-derived CDR1 and CDR2 are SGHAT and FQNNGV. The V gene lost 3 bases and the J gene lost 2 bases, with 7 bases spanning the gap. The receptor's source is an adult with an advanced solid tumor such as melanoma, head and neck, liver or kidney cancer. The chain combines TRBV11-2 with TRBJ1-1; D is unresolved. The specimen comprised CD4+ or CD8+ T cells sorted from blood, sampled in a trial of the OX40 agonist ivuxolimab. CDR3: CASSFPDNTEAFF. CDR3 DNA sequence: TGTGCCAGCAGCTTCCCAGATAACACTGAAGCTTTCTTT.